This T cell receptor beta chain originates from a study of T cell responses to AZD1222 COVID-19 vaccine. Findings and limits, study-wide: Increased Spike-specific TCR breadth and depth were observed after two AZD1222 doses. Among the donors, most were white British and more were female, and clonal diversity was possibly underestimated. Only five to seven individuals given AZD1222 were seropositive at baseline.

The method was immunoSEQ multiplex PCR; TCRdb's version includes in-frame clones alone and lacks a portion of them. This table has some 150,000 clones, about nine tenths appearing once. A note on this clone: Its antigen is currently unknown.

The V and J ends lost 5 bases and 8 bases respectively, with 12 bases between them. Germline CDR1 reads ENHRY; CDR2 reads SYGVKD. The CDR3 runs 13 residues. The receptor's source is an adult who received the MenACWY meningococcal vaccine as a control. This specimen was peripheral blood, taken 28 days after the second dose of the MenACWY control vaccine. This chain uses TRBV10-3 with TRBJ1-4; D is unresolved. The CDR3 sequence is CAISRGTLEKLFF. Here the CDR3 DNA reads TGTGCCATCAGTCGGGGTACTTTGGAAAAACTGTTTTTT.